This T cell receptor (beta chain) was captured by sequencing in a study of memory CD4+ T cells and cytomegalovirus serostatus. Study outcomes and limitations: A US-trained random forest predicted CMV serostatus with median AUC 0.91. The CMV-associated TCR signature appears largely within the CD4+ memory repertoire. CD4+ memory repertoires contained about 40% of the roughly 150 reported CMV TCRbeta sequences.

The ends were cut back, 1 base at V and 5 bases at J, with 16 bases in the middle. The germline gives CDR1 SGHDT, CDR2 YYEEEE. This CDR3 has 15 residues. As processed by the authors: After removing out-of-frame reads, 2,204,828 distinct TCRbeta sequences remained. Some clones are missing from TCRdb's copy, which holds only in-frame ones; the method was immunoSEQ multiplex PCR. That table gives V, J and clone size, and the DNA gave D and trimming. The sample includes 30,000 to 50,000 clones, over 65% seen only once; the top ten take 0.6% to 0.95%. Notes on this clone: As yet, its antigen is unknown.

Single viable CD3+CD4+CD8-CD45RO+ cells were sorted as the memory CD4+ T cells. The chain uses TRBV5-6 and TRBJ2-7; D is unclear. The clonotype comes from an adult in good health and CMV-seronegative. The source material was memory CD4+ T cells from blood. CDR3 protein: CASSLRSGSSNEQYF. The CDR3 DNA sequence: TGTGCCAGCAGCTTGCGTTCGGGCAGTTCGAACGAGCAGTACTTC.